The present T cell receptor beta chain was sequenced within a study of early T cells in non-severe SARS-CoV-2 infection. Whole-study results and caveats: In VDJdb matching, anti-spike CD8 responses were favored while private and CD4 specificities went missing.

This clonotype was seen many times. Antigen specificity is unknown. Per the germline V gene, CDR1 is ENHRY and CDR2 is SYGVKD. Trimming took 4 bases from V and 9 from J; bases not matched to a gene: 6. The CDR3 extends over 13 amino acids. Each CDR3 protein gets one entry after TCRdb re-called the 5' RACE reads with MiXCR. Of tens of thousands of distinct CDR3 sequences listed, 3.5% to 5% are singletons. The chain uses TRBV10-3 and TRBJ2-1; TRBD2 agrees at 7 bases. The TCR was taken from an adult who was a healthcare worker with PCR-confirmed SARS-CoV-2 infection or an uninfected control (not recorded which). Sequencing was carried out using whole blood. The CDR3: CAISGDYKGEQFF. CDR3 nucleotides: TGTGCCATCAGTGGGGACTATAAGGGTGAGCAGTTCTTC.